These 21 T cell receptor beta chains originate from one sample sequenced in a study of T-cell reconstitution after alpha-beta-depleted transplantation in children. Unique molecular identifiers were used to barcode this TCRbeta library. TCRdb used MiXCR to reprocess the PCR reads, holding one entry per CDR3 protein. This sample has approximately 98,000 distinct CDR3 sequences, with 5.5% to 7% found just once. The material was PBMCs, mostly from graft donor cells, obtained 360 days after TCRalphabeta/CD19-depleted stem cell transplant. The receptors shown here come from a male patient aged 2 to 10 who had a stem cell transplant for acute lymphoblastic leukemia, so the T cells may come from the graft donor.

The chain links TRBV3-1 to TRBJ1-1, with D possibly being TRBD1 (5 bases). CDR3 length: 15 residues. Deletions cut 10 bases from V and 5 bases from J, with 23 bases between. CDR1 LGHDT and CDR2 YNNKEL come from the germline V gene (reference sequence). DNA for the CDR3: TGTGCCACCTGCCAAGATAACGACAGAGGGACTGAAGCTTTCTTT. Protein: CATCQDNDRGTEAFF.

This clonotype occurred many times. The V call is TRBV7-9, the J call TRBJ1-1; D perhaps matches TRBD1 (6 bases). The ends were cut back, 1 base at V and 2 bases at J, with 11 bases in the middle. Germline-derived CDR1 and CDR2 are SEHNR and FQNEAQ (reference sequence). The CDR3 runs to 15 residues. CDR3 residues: CASSLEDRLNTEAFF. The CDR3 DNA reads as TGTGCCAGCAGCTTAGAGGACAGACTAAACACTGAAGCTTTCTTT.

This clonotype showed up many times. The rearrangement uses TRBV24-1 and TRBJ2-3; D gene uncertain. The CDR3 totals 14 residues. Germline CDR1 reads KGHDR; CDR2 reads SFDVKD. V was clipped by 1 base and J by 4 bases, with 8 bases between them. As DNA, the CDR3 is TGTGCCACCAGTGATTTATGGCAGGCAGATACGCAGTATTTT. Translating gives CATSDLWQADTQYF.

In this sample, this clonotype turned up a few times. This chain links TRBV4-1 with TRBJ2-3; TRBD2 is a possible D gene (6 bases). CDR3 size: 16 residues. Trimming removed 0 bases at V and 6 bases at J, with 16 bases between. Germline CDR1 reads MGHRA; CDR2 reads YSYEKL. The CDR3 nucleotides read TGCGCCAGCAGCCAAGATATGGCGGGGCGTGGGGATACGCAGTATTTT. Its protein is CASSQDMAGRGDTQYF.

CDR3 sequence: CASSLGLAGGWETQYF. Written as DNA, the CDR3 is TGTGCCAGCAGTTTAGGGCTAGCGGGCGGTTGGGAGACCCAGTACTTC. The rearrangement uses TRBV28 and TRBJ2-5, with 8 bases identical to TRBD2. The length of the CDR3 is 16 residues. Germline CDR1 is MDHEN and CDR2 is SYDVKM. J gave up 5 bases and V 2 bases, and 10 bases lay outside the gene matches.

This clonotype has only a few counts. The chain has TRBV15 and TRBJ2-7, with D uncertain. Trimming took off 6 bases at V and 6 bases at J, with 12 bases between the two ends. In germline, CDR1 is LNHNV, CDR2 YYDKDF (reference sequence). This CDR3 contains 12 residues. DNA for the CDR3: TGTGCCACCAGTCAGAGGTGGGGCGAGCAGTACTTC. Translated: CATSQRWGEQYF. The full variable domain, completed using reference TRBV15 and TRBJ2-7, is DAMVIQNPRYQVTQFGKPVTLSCSQTLNHNVMYWYQQKSSQAPKLLFHYYDKDFNNEADTPDNFQSRRPNTSFCFLDIRSPGLGDTAMYLCATSQRWGEQYFGPGTRLTVT.

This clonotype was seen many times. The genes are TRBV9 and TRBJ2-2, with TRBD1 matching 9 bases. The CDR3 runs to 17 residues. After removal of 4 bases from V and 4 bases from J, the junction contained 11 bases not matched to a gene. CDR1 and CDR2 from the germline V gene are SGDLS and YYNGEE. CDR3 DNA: TGTGCCAGCAGCAACGACCTGACAGGGGGTAGCACCGGGGAGCTGTTTTTT. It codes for CASSNDLTGGSTGELFF.

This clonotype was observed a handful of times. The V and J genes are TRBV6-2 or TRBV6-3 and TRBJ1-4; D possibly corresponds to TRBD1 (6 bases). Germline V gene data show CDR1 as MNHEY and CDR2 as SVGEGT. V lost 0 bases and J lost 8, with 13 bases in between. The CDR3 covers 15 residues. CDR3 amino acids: CASSYSRLQGEKLFF. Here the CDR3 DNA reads TGTGCCAGCAGTTACTCGCGACTTCAGGGGGAAAAACTGTTTTTT.

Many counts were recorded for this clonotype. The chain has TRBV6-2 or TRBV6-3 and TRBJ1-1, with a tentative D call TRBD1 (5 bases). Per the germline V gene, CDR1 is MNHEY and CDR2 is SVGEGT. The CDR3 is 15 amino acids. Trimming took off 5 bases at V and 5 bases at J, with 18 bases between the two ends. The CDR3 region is CASSDRGRMRTEAFF. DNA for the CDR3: TGTGCCAGCAGTGACCGGGGGAGAATGAGGACTGAAGCTTTCTTT.

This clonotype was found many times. For the CDR3, the DNA is TGCGCCAGCAGCTTGTGGTCGACAGAAATGGAAAAACTGTTTTTT. Amino acid sequence: CASSLWSTEMEKLFF. The chain combines TRBV5-1 with TRBJ1-4; the D gene is possibly TRBD1 (5 bases). Per the germline V gene, CDR1 is SGHRS and CDR2 is YFSETQ. The CDR3 extends over 15 amino acids. The ends were cut back, 1 base at V and 8 bases at J, with 15 bases in the middle.

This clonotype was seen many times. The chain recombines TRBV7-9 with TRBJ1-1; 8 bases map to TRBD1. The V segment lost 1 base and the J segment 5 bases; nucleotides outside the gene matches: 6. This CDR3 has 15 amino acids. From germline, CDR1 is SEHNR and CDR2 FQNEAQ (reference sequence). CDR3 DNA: TGTGCCAGCAGCTTAGGTGACAGGGGAGGAACTGAAGCTTTCTTT. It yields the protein CASSLGDRGGTEAFF.

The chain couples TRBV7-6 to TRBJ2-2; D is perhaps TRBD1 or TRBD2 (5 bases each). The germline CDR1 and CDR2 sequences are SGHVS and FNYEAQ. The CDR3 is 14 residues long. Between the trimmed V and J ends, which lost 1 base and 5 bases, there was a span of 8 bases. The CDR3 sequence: CASSLGWGTGELFF. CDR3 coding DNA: TGTGCCAGCAGCTTAGGCTGGGGGACCGGGGAGCTGTTTTTT.

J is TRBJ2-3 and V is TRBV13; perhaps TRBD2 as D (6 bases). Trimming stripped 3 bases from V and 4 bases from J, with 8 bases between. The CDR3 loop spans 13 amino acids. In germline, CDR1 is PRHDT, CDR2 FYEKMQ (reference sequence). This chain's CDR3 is CASSFQRADTQYF. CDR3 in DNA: TGTGCCAGCAGCTTCCAGCGGGCAGATACGCAGTATTTT.

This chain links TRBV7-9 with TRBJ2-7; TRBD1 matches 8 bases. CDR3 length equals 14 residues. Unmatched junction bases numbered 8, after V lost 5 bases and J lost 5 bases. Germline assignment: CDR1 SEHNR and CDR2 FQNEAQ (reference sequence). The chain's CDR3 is CASSQPGQGHEQYF. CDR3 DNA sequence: TGTGCCAGCAGCCAGCCCGGACAGGGCCACGAGCAGTACTTC.

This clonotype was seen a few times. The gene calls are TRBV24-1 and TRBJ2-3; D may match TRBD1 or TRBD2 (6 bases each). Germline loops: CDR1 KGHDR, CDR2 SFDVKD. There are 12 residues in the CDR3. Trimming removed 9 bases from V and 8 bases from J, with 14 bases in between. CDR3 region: CATRGPGRTQYF. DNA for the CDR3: TGTGCCACCCGGGGGCCGGGGCGTACGCAGTATTTT.

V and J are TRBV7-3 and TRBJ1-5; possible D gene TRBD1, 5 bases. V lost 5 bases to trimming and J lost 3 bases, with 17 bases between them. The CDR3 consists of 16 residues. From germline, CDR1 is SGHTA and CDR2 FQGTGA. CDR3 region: CASSQTELGPNQPQHF. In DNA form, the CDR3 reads TGTGCCAGCAGCCAGACAGAACTCGGACCCAATCAGCCCCAGCATTTT. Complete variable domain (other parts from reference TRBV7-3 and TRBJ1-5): GAGVSQTPSNKVTEKGKYVELRCDPISGHTALYWYRQSLGQGPEFLIYFQGTGAADDSGLPNDRFFAVRPEGSVSTLKIQRTERGDSAVYLCASSQTELGPNQPQHFGDGTRLSIL.

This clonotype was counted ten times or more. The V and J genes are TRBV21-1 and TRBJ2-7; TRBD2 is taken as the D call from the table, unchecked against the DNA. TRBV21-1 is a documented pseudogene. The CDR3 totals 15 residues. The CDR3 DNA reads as TGTGCCAGCAGCGCTCGAGGACTGCACTCCTACGAGCAGTACTTC. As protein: CASSARGLHSYEQYF.

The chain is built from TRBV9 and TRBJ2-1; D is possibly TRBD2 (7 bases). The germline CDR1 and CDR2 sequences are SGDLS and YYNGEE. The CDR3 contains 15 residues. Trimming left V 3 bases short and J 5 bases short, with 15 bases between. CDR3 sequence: CASSGEGGRDNEQFF. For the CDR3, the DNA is TGTGCCAGCAGCGGGGAGGGGGGGAGAGACAATGAGCAGTTCTTC.

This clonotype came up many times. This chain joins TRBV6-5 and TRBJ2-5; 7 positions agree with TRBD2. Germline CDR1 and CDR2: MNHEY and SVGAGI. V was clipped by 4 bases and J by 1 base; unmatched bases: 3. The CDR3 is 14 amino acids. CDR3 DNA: TGTGCCAGCAGTTCGGGACTACCCCAAGAGACCCAGTACTTC. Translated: CASSSGLPQETQYF.

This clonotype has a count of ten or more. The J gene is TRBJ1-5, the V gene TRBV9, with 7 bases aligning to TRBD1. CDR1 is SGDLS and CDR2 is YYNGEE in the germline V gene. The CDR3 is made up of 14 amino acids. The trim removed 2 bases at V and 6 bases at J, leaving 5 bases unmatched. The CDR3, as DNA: TGTGCCAGCAGCGTCGGAGGGGGCCGTCAGCCCCAGCATTTT. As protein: CASSVGGGRQPQHF. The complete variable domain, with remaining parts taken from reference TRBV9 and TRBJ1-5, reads DSGVTQTPKHLITATGQRVTLRCSPRSGDLSVYWYQQSLDQGLQFLIQYYNGEERAKGNILERFSAQQFPDLHSELNLSSLELGDSALYFCASSVGGGRQPQHFGDGTRLSIL.

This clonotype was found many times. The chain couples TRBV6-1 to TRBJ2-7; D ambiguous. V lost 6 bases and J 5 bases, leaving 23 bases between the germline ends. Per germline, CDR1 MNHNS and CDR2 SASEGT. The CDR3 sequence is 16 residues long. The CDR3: CASSPLTDPPGHEQYF. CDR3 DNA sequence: TGTGCCAGCAGCCCCCTCACAGATCCTCCGGGCCACGAGCAGTACTTC.